Following are 31 T cell receptor beta chains from one sample sequenced in a study of T cell repertoires in cytomegalovirus infection. TCRdb re-derived calls from the reads in MiXCR, one entry per CDR3 protein. The sample records 680,000 or so distinct CDR3 sequences, 35% to 45% being singletons. The sequencing sample was made of PBMCs. Source of these receptors: a human donor in good health (CMV status not recorded). Some clones in this sample may be carry-over from other donors' samples.

There are a few counts of this clonotype. The CDR3 protein is CASSSPGQTLIEAFF. DNA of the CDR3: TGTGCCAGCAGTTCACCGGGACAGACGTTAATTGAAGCTTTCTTT. V and J are TRBV6-2 or TRBV6-3 and TRBJ1-1; 7 bases agree with TRBD1. The J segment lost 7 bases and the V segment lost 4 bases, leaving 12 bases of the junction unmatched. The CDR3 has 15 amino acids. CDR1 and CDR2 (germline): MNHEY, SVGEGT.

The rearrangement uses TRBV5-1 and TRBJ2-3; a possible D gene is TRBD1 (6 bases). The V end lost 0 bases, the J end lost 3 bases, and 14 bases lay between the germline ends. This CDR3 has 16 amino acids. The germline CDR1 and CDR2 sequences are SGHRS and YFSETQ. The CDR3 loop is CASSLGDRLGTDTQYF. As DNA, the CDR3 is TGCGCCAGCAGCTTGGGCGACAGGCTAGGGACAGATACGCAGTATTTT.

The J gene is TRBJ2-7, the V gene TRBV7-2; 9 bases align to TRBD1. Trimming took 6 bases from V and 3 from J; bases not matched to a gene: 9. The CDR3 is 15 amino acids. From germline, CDR1 is SGHTA and CDR2 FQGNSA. CDR3 in DNA: TGTGCCAGCAGAGCCGACAGGGGGACCGGCTACGAGCAGTACTTC. This gives the protein CASRADRGTGYEQYF. Full variable domain (remainder filled in from reference TRBV7-2 and TRBJ2-7): GAGVSQSPSNKVTEKGKDVELRCDPISGHTALYWYRQSLGQGLEFLIYFQGNSAPDKSGLPSDRFSAERTGGSVSTLTIQRTQQEDSAVYLCASRADRGTGYEQYFGPGTRLTVT.

This clonotype appeared a few times. The J gene is TRBJ1-3, the V gene TRBV28; no firm D call. The CDR3 loop spans 14 amino acids. Germline CDR1 reads MDHEN; CDR2 reads SYDVKM. Deletions cut 3 bases from V and 2 bases from J, with 8 bases between. Here the CDR3 DNA reads TGTGCCAGCAGTTTGTCCGCCACTGGAAACACCATATATTTT. Amino acids: CASSLSATGNTIYF.

Many counts were recorded for this clonotype. The rearrangement uses TRBV10-3 and TRBJ2-1, with D unclear. The CDR3 spans 11 residues. Per germline, CDR1 ENHRY and CDR2 SYGVKD. The V end lost 6 bases, the J end lost 9 bases, and 9 bases lay between the germline ends. The CDR3 loop is CAISGNSEQFF. The CDR3 nucleotides are TGTGCCATCAGCGGAAACTCTGAGCAGTTCTTC.

The gene calls are TRBV11-2 and TRBJ1-1; the match to TRBD1 covers 7 bases. Per the germline V gene, CDR1 is SGHAT and CDR2 is FQNNGV. This CDR3 has 13 amino acids. J was trimmed by 8 bases and V by 0 bases; bases with no gene match: 3. The CDR3 sequence is CASSLDLTGEAFF. CDR3 DNA sequence: TGTGCCAGCAGCTTAGATCTGACAGGGGAAGCTTTCTTT. Full variable domain (missing parts from reference TRBV11-2 and TRBJ1-1): EAGVAQSPRYKIIEKRQSVAFWCNPISGHATLYWYQQILGQGPKLLIQFQNNGVVDDSQLPKDRFSAERLKGVDSTLKIQPAKLEDSAVYLCASSLDLTGEAFFGQGTRLTVV.

This clonotype was picked up a small number of times. J is TRBJ2-7 and V is TRBV10-3; D uncertain. The CDR3 length is 14 residues. V gave up 2 bases and J gave up 2 bases, with 10 bases separating them. CDR1 is ENHRY, CDR2 SYGVKD, per germline. The CDR3 region is CAISETQGPYEQYF. CDR3 sequence (DNA): TGTGCCATCAGTGAGACTCAAGGTCCCTACGAGCAGTACTTC.

The chain carries TRBV10-3 and TRBJ2-1; D gene unclear. V gave up 3 bases and J gave up 4 bases, with 7 bases separating them. This CDR3 is 13 amino acids long. The germline CDR1 and CDR2 sequences are ENHRY and SYGVKD. The DNA of the CDR3 is TGTGCCATCAGTGATGCGAGGTACAATGAGCAGTTCTTC. It specifies CAISDARYNEQFF.

This clonotype was seen a few times. The chain couples TRBV11-2 to TRBJ2-2, with a tentative D call TRBD2 (6 bases). V was pared by 5 bases and J by 3 bases, with 22 bases between. Germline V gene data show CDR1 as SGHAT and CDR2 as FQNNGV. The CDR3 runs to 18 residues. CDR3 nucleotides: TGTGCCAGCAGCCCCCGACTGGTGGGGGGAAGGGACACCGGGGAGCTGTTTTTT. It specifies CASSPRLVGGRDTGELFF.

About this clonotype itself: The junction departs from the called germline gene at one end, perhaps through a read error. This chain links TRBV7-8 with TRBJ2-2, with TRBD2 matching over 10 bases. CDR3 length: 17 residues. Germline V gene lookup returns CDR1 SGHVS and CDR2 FQNEAQ. CDR3 region: CASSPRTSGGGTGELFW. CDR3 DNA sequence: TGTGCCAGCAGCCCCCGGACTAGCGGAGGTGGGACCGGGGAGCTGTTTTGG.

This clonotype has a count of ten or more. The V gene is TRBV7-8, the J gene TRBJ1-1; D is ambiguous. This CDR3 is built from 18 residues. V dropped 0 bases and J dropped 1 base, with 18 bases sitting between them. Germline values: CDR1 SGHVS, CDR2 FQNEAQ. CDR3 loop: CASSLAGGYTHANTEAFF. The CDR3 coding sequence is TGTGCCAGCAGCTTAGCGGGCGGTTACACCCATGCGAACACTGAAGCTTTCTTT.

This clonotype was counted a few times. The gene calls are TRBV20-1 and TRBJ1-2; D gene unclear. The CDR3 contains 12 residues. V was shortened by 6 bases and J by 11 bases, with 19 bases between the two germline ends. Germline V gene sequence: CDR1 DFQATT, CDR2 SNEGSKA (reference sequence). In nucleotides, the CDR3 is TGCAGTGCGCTATCTTCCCCCCCCGAATACACCTTC. This sequence encodes CSALSSPPEYTF.

This clonotype was counted a few times. The V call is TRBV7-8, the J call TRBJ1-3, with 8 bases that match TRBD1. The V gene's germline CDR1 is SGHVS and CDR2 FQNEAQ. This CDR3 spans 17 amino acids. V shed 0 bases, J shed 1 base, and the junction held 5 bases outside the gene matches. The chain's CDR3 is CASSLAPRGHSGNTIYF. DNA for the CDR3: TGTGCCAGCAGCTTAGCGCCCAGGGGGCATTCTGGAAACACCATATATTTT.

The V call is TRBV12-3 or TRBV12-4, the J call TRBJ1-1; D ambiguous. V lost 3 bases, J lost 10 bases, and 12 bases lay in between. This CDR3 is built from 12 residues. The DNA for the CDR3 is TGTGCCAGCAGTTTTCAGGTAACCGGAGCTTTCTTT. It yields the protein CASSFQVTGAFF.

This clonotype was observed a single time. The chain recombines TRBV4-2 with TRBJ1-1; D not certain. The CDR3 is made up of 13 amino acids. Trimming removed 1 base from V and 6 bases from J, with 9 bases in between. Germline V gene data show CDR1 as LGHNA and CDR2 as YNFKEQ. The CDR3 nucleotides are TGTGCCAGCAGCCAAGGGCCCCAGGCTGAAGCTTTCTTT. Its translation is CASSQGPQAEAFF.

This clonotype has at least ten counts. The genes are TRBV6-2 or TRBV6-3 and TRBJ2-3, with TRBD1 matching 7 bases. This CDR3 spans 14 amino acids. Looked up from germline, CDR1 is MNHEY and CDR2 is SVGEGT. With 5 bases clipped from V and 4 bases from J, the junction kept 6 bases outside the gene matches. The CDR3 DNA follows: TGTGCCAGCAGTACTGACAGGGACGCAGATACGCAGTATTTT. Protein sequence: CASSTDRDADTQYF.

There are a few counts of this clonotype. The chain has TRBV7-6 and TRBJ2-3, with TRBD2 matching 12 bases. Germline CDR1 is SGHVS and CDR2 is FNYEAQ. J gave up 0 bases and V 5 bases, and 9 bases lay outside the gene matches. This CDR3 region has 18 residues. The CDR3 nucleotides are TGTGCCAGCAGCCCTCGACTAGCGGGGGCCACTAGCACAGATACGCAGTATTTT. Translating it yields CASSPRLAGATSTDTQYF. Together with reference TRBV7-6 and TRBJ2-3, the CDR3 gives the full variable domain: GAGVSQSPRYKVTKRGQDVALRCDPISGHVSLYWYRQALGQGPEFLTYFNYEAQQDKSGLPNDRFSAERPEGSISTLTIQRTEQRDSAMYRCASSPRLAGATSTDTQYFGPGTRLTVL.

The V and J genes are TRBV29-1 and TRBJ2-7, with D perhaps TRBD1 or TRBD2 (5 bases each). Between the trimmed V and J ends, which lost 5 bases and 0 bases, there was a span of 14 bases. Germline CDR1 reads SQVTM; CDR2 reads ANQGSEA. The CDR3 runs to 14 residues. The CDR3 nucleotides are TGCAGCGTTATCCGGGACCCCAGCTCCTACGAGCAGTACTTC. The encoded protein is CSVIRDPSSYEQYF.

The chain combines TRBV29-1 with TRBJ2-2; D might be TRBD1 or TRBD2, each matching 5 bases. Germline CDR1 reads SQVTM; CDR2 reads ANQGSEA. V gave up 4 bases and J gave up 8 bases, with 17 bases separating them. This CDR3 region has 14 residues. CDR3 DNA: TGCAGCGTTGTCGTGGGGACCCCTAAGGGGGAGCTGTTTTTT. It yields the protein CSVVVGTPKGELFF.

The rearrangement links TRBV15 to TRBJ2-4; the match to TRBD1 covers 8 bases. V shed 2 bases and J 0 bases; nucleotides not matched to a gene: 3. This CDR3 contains 16 residues. The germline CDR1 and CDR2 sequences are LNHNV and YYDKDF (reference sequence). The CDR3 DNA is TGTGCCACCAGCAGACGGACAGGGTTAGCCAAAAACATTCAGTACTTC. Translation gives CATSRRTGLAKNIQYF.

In this sample, this clonotype turned up a few times. This CDR3 reads CASGLWSQPQHF. In nucleotides, the CDR3 is TGTGCCAGCGGGTTGTGGAGTCAGCCCCAGCATTTT. This sequence joins TRBV28 and TRBJ1-5; D is unclear. Per germline, CDR1 MDHEN and CDR2 SYDVKM. The CDR3 is 12 amino acids. Trimming took off 8 bases at V and 6 bases at J, with 11 bases between the two ends.

The CDR3 nucleotides are TGTGCCAGCAGCTTACCGGGACAGGGGGCTAGAGAGGAAGAAAAACTGTTTTTT. This encodes CASSLPGQGAREEEKLFF. The V call is TRBV7-9, the J call TRBJ1-4; TRBD1 aligns across 12 bases. V lost 2 bases to trimming and J lost 8 bases; unmatched junction nucleotides: 12. This CDR3 spans 18 amino acids. Germline CDR1 and CDR2: SEHNR and FQNEAQ (reference sequence).

The rearrangement joins TRBV12-3 or TRBV12-4 to TRBJ1-1, with 9 nucleotides matching TRBD1. With 1 base clipped from V and 10 bases from J, the junction kept 7 bases outside the gene matches. This CDR3 spans 14 amino acids. The CDR3 protein is CASSLDRGHRGAFF. The CDR3 DNA sequence: TGTGCCAGCAGTTTAGACAGGGGGCATAGGGGAGCTTTCTTT.

The J gene is TRBJ2-1, the V gene TRBV27; D is undetermined. The germline gives CDR1 MNHEY, CDR2 SMNVEV (reference sequence). This CDR3 region has 15 residues. V was pared by 5 bases and J by 4 bases, with 15 bases between. The CDR3 DNA is TGTGCCAGCAGTCCCGATCGGATTTATTACAATGAGCAGTTCTTC. Amino acid sequence: CASSPDRIYYNEQFF.

The sample holds a few counts of this clonotype. Here the CDR3 reads CASSQAPGLSYEQYF. In DNA, the CDR3 is TGCGCCAGCAGCCAAGCCCCGGGACTCTCCTACGAGCAGTACTTC. V and J are TRBV4-1 and TRBJ2-7; maybe TRBD2 (6 bases). The CDR3 spans 15 residues. Trimming removed 1 base from V and 0 bases from J, with 10 bases in between. Germline CDR1 is MGHRA and CDR2 is YSYEKL.

This chain connects TRBV6-4 to TRBJ1-2; D perhaps matches TRBD1 (5 bases). The germline CDR1 and CDR2 sequences are MRHNA and SNTAGT. Deletions cut 6 bases from V and 4 bases from J, with 21 bases between. The CDR3 spans 16 residues. The CDR3: CASRSTFRVDSYGYTF. CDR3 DNA: TGTGCCAGCAGGTCGACCTTTCGCGTCGACAGCTATGGCTACACCTTC.

The gene calls are TRBV19 and TRBJ2-1; 8 nucleotides match TRBD1. The ends lost 3 bases at V and 5 bases at J; junction bases unmatched: 9. The CDR3 is 16 amino acids. CDR1 and CDR2 (germline): LNHDA, SQIVND (reference sequence). The CDR3 bases are TGTGCCAGTAGTATCCTCGGCCAGGGGGCCCACAATGAGCAGTTCTTC. Translation gives CASSILGQGAHNEQFF.

Only one count was recorded for this clonotype. One end of the junction varies from germline; a read error may be responsible. The CDR3 region has the DNA TGTGCCAGAAGCGGCCCTAGCGGGAGGGCCAGGGATACGCAGTATTTC. Residues: CARSGPSGRARDTQYF. The chain has TRBV7-2 and TRBJ2-3; TRBD2 matches at 12 bases. The V gene's germline CDR1 is SGHTA and CDR2 FQGNSA. This CDR3 has 16 residues.

This clonotype was counted ten times or more. The chain employs TRBV7-2 and TRBJ2-3; 7 bases match TRBD2. The V gene end was trimmed by 5 bases and the J gene end by 4 bases; junction bases not matched to a gene: 12. This CDR3 has 16 residues. The germline V gene has CDR1 SGHTA and CDR2 FQGNSA. The chain's CDR3 is CASSPLGAGRADTQYF. In nucleotides, the CDR3 is TGTGCCAGCAGCCCCTTAGGTGCAGGGAGGGCAGATACGCAGTATTTT.

The V gene is TRBV28, the J gene TRBJ1-2; 8 bases line up with TRBD1. After removal of 2 bases from V and 3 bases from J, the junction contained 5 bases not matched to a gene. Germline V gene sequence: CDR1 MDHEN, CDR2 SYDVKM. The CDR3 length is 15 residues. In nucleotides, the CDR3 is TGTGCCAGCAGTTTACACAGGGGGTTAGACTATGGCTACACCTTC. Translated, it gives CASSLHRGLDYGYTF.

This clonotype was counted only a few times. The chain links TRBV7-8 to TRBJ2-1; 8 bases match TRBD2. This CDR3 region has 16 residues. The J segment lost 0 bases and the V segment lost 7 bases, leaving 8 bases of the junction unmatched. Germline CDR1 and CDR2: SGHVS and FQNEAQ. As DNA, the CDR3 is TGTGCCAGCACCCCCGTAGCGGGGAGCTCCTACAATGAGCAGTTCTTC. Residues: CASTPVAGSSYNEQFF.